This TCR beta chain is from a study of blood T cells in healthy people across ages. Study results and caveats: As age increased, TCR beta diversity per million T cells fell in a roughly linear fashion.

Donors each provided about 10 milliliters of peripheral blood. In the case of this clonotype: Its antigen is undetermined. One end of the junction is discordant with germline, which a read error may explain.

CDR3 length equals 15 residues. Germline assignment: CDR1 ENHRY and CDR2 SYGVKD. Using a J-beta primer mix together with a sample-barcoded 5' primer, a second PCR was run for about 6 to 11 cycles. At least 2.5 million CDR3-containing paired-end reads were obtained per sample. MiXCR was run by TCRdb on the 5' RACE reads, yielding one entry per CDR3 protein. Of roughly 900,000 distinct CDR3 sequences in the sample, 40% to 60% were seen once. The clonotype originates from a man between 25 and 39 years old in good health. The chain joins TRBV10-3 to TRBJ2-1; 7 positions agree with TRBD1. Sequencing was carried out using blood. CDR3 region: CAITPGQLAYTEQFF. CDR3 DNA: TGTGCCATCACACCGGGACAGTTAGCTTACACTGAGCAGTTCTTC.